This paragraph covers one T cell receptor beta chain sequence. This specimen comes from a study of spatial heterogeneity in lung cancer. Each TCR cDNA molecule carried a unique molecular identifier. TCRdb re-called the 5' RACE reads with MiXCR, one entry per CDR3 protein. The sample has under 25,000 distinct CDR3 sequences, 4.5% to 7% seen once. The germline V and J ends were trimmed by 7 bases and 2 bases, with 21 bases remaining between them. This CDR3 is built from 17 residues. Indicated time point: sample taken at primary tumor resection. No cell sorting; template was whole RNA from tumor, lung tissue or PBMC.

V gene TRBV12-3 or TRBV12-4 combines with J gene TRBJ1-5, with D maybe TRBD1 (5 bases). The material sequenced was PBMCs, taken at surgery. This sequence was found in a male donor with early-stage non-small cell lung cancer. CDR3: CASTFSGEGLGNQPQHF. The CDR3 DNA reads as TGTGCCAGCACCTTTTCGGGGGAGGGTCTGGGCAATCAGCCCCAGCATTTT.